This T cell receptor beta chain was profiled in a study of blood T cells in healthy people across ages. Whole-study results and caveats: Unknown CMV status may confound age-related changes in expanded clones.

As regards this clonotype: Its antigen remains unknown.

Then a second PCR, running roughly 7 to 11 cycles, was carried out with a sample-barcoded 5' primer and a J-beta primer mix. The template-switch adaptor, which had 12 random nucleotides, put a tag on each cDNA molecule. TCRdb re-called the 5' RACE reads with MiXCR, one entry per CDR3 protein. The sample includes under 2 million distinct CDR3 sequences, 34% seen only once; the top ten take approximately 11%. This CDR3 spans 13 amino acids. Germline CDR1 and CDR2: DFQATT and SNEGSKA (reference sequence). V was pared by 6 bases and J by 0 bases, with 4 bases of the junction left unmatched. The sequenced material came from blood. J is TRBJ2-7 and V is TRBV20-1; 8 nucleotides match TRBD1. The TCR originated in a young woman in good health. The CDR3 region is CSAPGQASYEQYF. Here the CDR3 DNA reads TGCAGTGCCCCGGGACAGGCCTCCTACGAGCAGTACTTC.